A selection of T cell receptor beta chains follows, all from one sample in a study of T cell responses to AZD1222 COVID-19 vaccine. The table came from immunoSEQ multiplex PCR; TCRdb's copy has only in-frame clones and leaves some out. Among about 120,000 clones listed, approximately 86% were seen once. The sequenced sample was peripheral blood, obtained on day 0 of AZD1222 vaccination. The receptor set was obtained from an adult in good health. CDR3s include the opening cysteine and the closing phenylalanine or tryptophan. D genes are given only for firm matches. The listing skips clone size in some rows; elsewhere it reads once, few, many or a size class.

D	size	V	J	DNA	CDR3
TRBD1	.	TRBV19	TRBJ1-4	TGTGCCAGTAGAGCGACAGGGGCCACTAATGAAAAACTGTTTTTT	CASRATGATNEKLFF
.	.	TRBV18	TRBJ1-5	TGTGCCAGCTCACCACTGGGATGGTCGGGTCAGCCCCAGCATTTT	CASSPLGWSGQPQHF
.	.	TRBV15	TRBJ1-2	TGTGCCACCAGCAGAGATTGGGGACGGAACAACTATGGCTACACCTTC	CATSRDWGRNNYGYTF
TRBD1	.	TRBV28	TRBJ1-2	TGTGCCAGCAGCCCCCAGGGGGTCGGGGGCTACACCTTC	CASSPQGVGGYTF
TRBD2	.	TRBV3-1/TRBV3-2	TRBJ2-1	TGTGCCAGCAGCCTGGGGACTAGCGGGACTCGCTCCTACAATGAGCAGTTCTTC	CASSLGTSGTRSYNEQFF
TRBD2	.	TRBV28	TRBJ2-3	TGTGCCAGCAGTTTGCCCGGGACTAGCGGCCCTCAGGGGACGCAGTATTTT	CASSLPGTSGPQGTQYF
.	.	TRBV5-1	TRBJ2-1	TGCGCCAGCAGCTTGGCCGGGATCTCCTACAATGAGCAGTTCTTC	CASSLAGISYNEQFF
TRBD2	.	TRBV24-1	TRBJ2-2	TGTGCCACCGGTGACGCGGGACTAGCGCGCACCGGGGAGCTGTTTTTT	CATGDAGLARTGELFF
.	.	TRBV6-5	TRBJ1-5	TGTGCCAGCAGGGCAGTTGTGCTCGATCAGCCCCAGCATTTT	CASRAVVLDQPQHF
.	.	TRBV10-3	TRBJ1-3	TGTGCCATCAGTGAAATGCAGGTCTCTGGAAACACCATATATTTT	CAISEMQVSGNTIYF
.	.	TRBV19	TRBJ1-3	TGTGCCAGCGCCCTAGGGTCTATCTCTGGAAACACCATATATTTT	CASALGSISGNTIYF
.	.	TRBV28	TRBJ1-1	TGTGCCAGCAGTTTGTCCCCGGCGAACACTGAAGCTTTCTTT	CASSLSPANTEAFF
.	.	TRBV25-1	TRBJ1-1	TGTGCCAGCCGGACCACCACTGAAGCTTTCTTT	CASRTTTEAFF
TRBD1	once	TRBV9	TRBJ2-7	TGTGCCAGCAGCGAGAGCCCCTGGGACAGCAACGAGCAGTACTTC	CASSESPWDSNEQYF
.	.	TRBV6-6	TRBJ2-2	TGTGCCAGCATATTGGGCCGGAACACCGGGGAGCTGTTTTTT	CASILGRNTGELFF
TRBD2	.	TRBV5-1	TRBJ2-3	TGCGCCAGCAGCTTGGCTTCTAGCGGGAGGGCAGATGATACGCAGTATTTT	CASSLASSGRADDTQYF
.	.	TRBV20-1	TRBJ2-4	TGCAGTGCTAACAGAAACATTCAGTACTTC	CSANRNIQYF
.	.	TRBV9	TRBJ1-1	TGTGCCAGCAGCGTCTCCTCCCAGTGGAACACTGAAGCTTTCTTT	CASSVSSQWNTEAFF
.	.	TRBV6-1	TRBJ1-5	TGTGCCAGCAGTGAAAATCGTTTCGGCAATCAGCCCCAGCATTTT	CASSENRFGNQPQHF
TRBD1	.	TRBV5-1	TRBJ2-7	TGCGCCAGCAGCCTTAGTCAGGGGGTCGGCTCCTACGAGCAGTACTTC	CASSLSQGVGSYEQYF
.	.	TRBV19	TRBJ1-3	TGTGCCAGTAACCTAGGCCCCGGGGCCCGTGGAAACACCATATATTTT	CASNLGPGARGNTIYF
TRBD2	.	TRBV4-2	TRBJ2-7	TGTGCCAGCAGCCAAGTGGGACTAGCGGGAGGGCTATACGAGCAGTACTTC	CASSQVGLAGGLYEQYF
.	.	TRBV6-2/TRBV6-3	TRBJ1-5	TGTGCCAGCAGTTACTCAGGGTCCAATCAGCCCCAGCATTTT	CASSYSGSNQPQHF
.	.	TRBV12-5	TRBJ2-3	TGTGCTAGTGGCTATGGCCCTACGATTGGAGATACGCAGTATTTT	CASGYGPTIGDTQYF
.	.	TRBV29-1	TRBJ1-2	TGCAGCGTTGAAGTTAGGGGTGTAGGCTATGGCTACACCTTC	CSVEVRGVGYGYTF
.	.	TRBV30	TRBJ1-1	TGTGCCTGGAGTGTAAATAGGGGGACTGAAGCTTTCTTT	CAWSVNRGTEAFF
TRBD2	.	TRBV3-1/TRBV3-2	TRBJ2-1	TGTGCCAGCAGCCAAGAACCCCTCGGGAGGGCGCACAATGAGCAGTTCTTC	CASSQEPLGRAHNEQFF
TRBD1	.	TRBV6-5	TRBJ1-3	TGTGCCAGCAGCGGGACAGATGGAAACACCATATATTTT	CASSGTDGNTIYF
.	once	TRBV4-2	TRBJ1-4	TGTGCCAGCAGCCAGTTCCAGGGTGGGAATGAAAAACTGTTTTTT	CASSQFQGGNEKLFF
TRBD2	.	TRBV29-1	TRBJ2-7	TGCAGCGTCGGCCGGCTAGCGGGACCCTACGAGCAGTACTTC	CSVGRLAGPYEQYF
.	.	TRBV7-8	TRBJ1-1	TGTGCCAGCAGCCCCGGACAGATGATGAACACTGAAGCTTTCTTT	CASSPGQMMNTEAFF
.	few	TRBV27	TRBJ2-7	TGTGCCAGCAGTTCCTGGGGCACTACCTACGAGCAGTACTTC	CASSSWGTTYEQYF
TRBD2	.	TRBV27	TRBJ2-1	TGTGCCAGCAGTCCCCTAGCGGGAGGGCCGTACAATGAGCAGTTCTTC	CASSPLAGGPYNEQFF
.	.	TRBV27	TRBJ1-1	TGTGCCAGCAGCGGGATACGGAACACTGAAGCTTTCTTT	CASSGIRNTEAFF
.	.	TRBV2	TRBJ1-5	TGTGCCAGCAGCCTGGACAGCCTTAGCAATCAGCCCCAGCATTTT	CASSLDSLSNQPQHF
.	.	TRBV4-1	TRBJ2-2	TGCGCCAGCAGCCAGGAGGGGGGGAACACCGGGGAGCTGTTTTTT	CASSQEGGNTGELFF
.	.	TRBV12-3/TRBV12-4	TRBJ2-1	TGTGCCAGCAGTTTTCTTCTAGCACATGAGCAGTTCTTC	CASSFLLAHEQFF
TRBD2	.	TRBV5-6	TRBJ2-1	TGTGCCAGCAGCTTGGGGACTAGCCGCTACAATGAGCAGTTCTTC	CASSLGTSRYNEQFF
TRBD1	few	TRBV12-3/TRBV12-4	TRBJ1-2	TGTGCCAGCAGCCTGGACAGGGAATATGGCTACACCTTC	CASSLDREYGYTF
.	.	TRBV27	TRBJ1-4	TGTGCCAGCAGTTCCCCAGGCGAGATCGGGGAAAAACTGTTTTTT	CASSSPGEIGEKLFF
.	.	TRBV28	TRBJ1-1	TGTGCCAGCAGTTTAGGTGGAAGGGCGAACACTGAAGCTTTCTTT	CASSLGGRANTEAFF
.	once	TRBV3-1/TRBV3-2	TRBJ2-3	TGTGCCAGCAGCCGCGCTAGCGTGCCCACAGATACGCAGTATTTT	CASSRASVPTDTQYF
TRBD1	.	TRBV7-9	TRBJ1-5	TGTGCCAGCAGCCATCAGGGGGATAAGCCCCAGCATTTT	CASSHQGDKPQHF
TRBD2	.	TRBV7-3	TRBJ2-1	TGTGCCAGCAGCTGGGGACTAGCGGGAGGGGAAAATGAGCAGTTCTTC	CASSWGLAGGENEQFF
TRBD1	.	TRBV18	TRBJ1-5	TGTGCCAGCTCACCGGACAGGGGGAGCCAGCCCCAGCATTTT	CASSPDRGSQPQHF
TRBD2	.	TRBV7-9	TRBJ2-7	TGTGCCAGCAGCTCCTCTAGCGGGAGGGACTCCTACGAGCAGTACTTC	CASSSSSGRDSYEQYF
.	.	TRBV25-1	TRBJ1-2	TGTGCCAGCAGTGAATTCCCAGGTGGCTACACCTTC	CASSEFPGGYTF
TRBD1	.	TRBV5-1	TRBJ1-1	TGCGCCAGCAGCTTGGGGTCCTCCGGGACAGGGGAGGACGCTTTCTTT	CASSLGSSGTGEDAFF
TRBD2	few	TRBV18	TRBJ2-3	TGTGCCAGCTCACCCCAGACTAGCGGGTCTAGCACAGATACGCAGTATTTT	CASSPQTSGSSTDTQYF
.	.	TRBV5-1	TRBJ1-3	TGCGCCAGCAGCTTCCGTGGCGGCGATGGAAACACCATATATTTT	CASSFRGGDGNTIYF
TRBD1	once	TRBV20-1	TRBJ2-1	TGCAGTGCTAGTACACAGGGGGGAGCCATCTACAATGAGCAGTTCTTC	CSASTQGGAIYNEQFF
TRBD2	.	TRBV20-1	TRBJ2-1	TGCAGTGCTAGTAAGGCGGGAGGCCGGGATTACAATGAGCAGTTCTTC	CSASKAGGRDYNEQFF
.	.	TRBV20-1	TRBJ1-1	TGCAGTGCTAGTCAGGGCAGTTGGGAGAACACTGAAGCTTTCTTT	CSASQGSWENTEAFF
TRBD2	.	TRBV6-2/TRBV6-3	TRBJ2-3	TGTGCCAGCAGCCCCGGGACTAGAGGGGTTACGCAGTATTTT	CASSPGTRGVTQYF
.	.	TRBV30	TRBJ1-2	TGTGCCTGGAGTGTACCGGGGACTGCCGGCTCGTATGGCTACACCTTC	CAWSVPGTAGSYGYTF